This T cell receptor beta chain appears in the sequencing data of a study of cytomegalovirus exposure and HLA in healthy donors. Overall study: An early release of data contained 75 million to 90 million unique TCRs, which came from HLA-typed donors. Of all 400 or so donors who were genotyped, 80% to 85% belonged to the Caucasian-associated ancestry cluster. General observations from the study: Researchers reported in a later analysis that a missense DCLRE1C variant was tied to TCR beta V- and J-gene trimming.

Primers for the PCR totalled 60 Vbeta and 13 Jbeta. Profiling relied on immunoSEQ multiplex PCR, and the TCRdb table lists in-frame clones only, not all of them. This table holds 150,000 to 200,000 clones, approximately 80% found once. Germline lookup yields CDR1 SGHKS and CDR2 YYEKEE (reference sequence). The CDR3 contains 14 residues. V was cut by 0 bases and J by 4 bases, with 7 bases left in between. This clone appeared a few times. Its antigen remains unidentified. The sequencing input was PBMCs. The clonotype comes from a woman aged 25 to 39 in good health and CMV-seronegative. The J gene is TRBJ2-2, the V gene TRBV5-5; TRBD1 might be the D (6 bases). Here the CDR3 DNA reads TGTGCCAGCAGCTTGGGACAGGCCACCGGGGAGCTGTTTTTT. Its protein product is CASSLGQATGELFF.